The 6 T cell receptor beta chains given below trace back to one sample, sequenced in a study of breast tumors, draining lymph nodes, adjacent tissues (dated by TCRdb to between 2015 and 2016). Library preparation was by multiplex PCR. The reads were generated on an Illumina HiSeq 2000. TCRdb reworked the public reads: Q25 trimming with fastp, MiXCR clone assembly, productive beta chains retained. Duplicate CDR3 protein sequences are folded into a single record with the most common DNA and genes. For this sample there are 150,000 to 200,000 distinct CDR3 sequences; approximately 30% appear just once. Clones ranked in the top ten supply around 3.5% of the sample. Lymph node samples were obtained from the axillary draining lymph nodes of breast cancer patients. Source material: axillary lymph node tissue. These receptor sequences come from a female donor with breast cancer. Some clones in this sample may be carry-over from other donors' samples.

This clonotype was counted many times. The chain combines TRBV18 with TRBJ1-6; perhaps TRBD1 as D (5 bases). V lost 5 bases to trimming and J lost 6 bases, with 14 bases between them. Germline values: CDR1 KGHSH, CDR2 LQKENI. CDR3 size: 15 residues. The CDR3 region has the DNA TGTGCCAGCTCAACAATCGACAGCCGTAATTCACCCCTCCACTTT. This gives the protein CASSTIDSRNSPLHF.

This clonotype was recorded only once. The rearrangement joins TRBV5-1 to TRBJ2-3, with 9 bases lining up with TRBD2. Germline assignment: CDR1 SGHRS and CDR2 YFSETQ. The ends lost 5 bases at V and 2 bases at J; junction bases unmatched: 9. The CDR3 consists of 16 residues. DNA for the CDR3: TGCGCCAGCAGGATGCTAGCGGGGAAAACCACAGATACGCAGTATTTT. It translates to CASRMLAGKTTDTQYF.

The gene calls are TRBV28 and TRBJ2-7; perhaps TRBD1 as D (5 bases). Germline V lookup: CDR1 MDHEN, CDR2 SYDVKM. This CDR3 comprises 14 residues. Between the trimmed V and J ends, which lost 2 bases and 2 bases, there was a span of 10 bases. The DNA for the CDR3 is TGTGCCAGCAGTTTAATATGGGGCACCTACGAGCAGTACTTC. It translates to CASSLIWGTYEQYF.

There are many counts of this clonotype. The chain carries TRBV5-1 and TRBJ2-7, with 7 bases aligning to TRBD2. Germline assignment: CDR1 SGHRS and CDR2 YFSETQ. Germline trimming cut 0 bases from V and 6 bases from J; bases unmatched to any gene: 6. The CDR3 is 14 residues long. The CDR3 DNA is TGCGCCAGCAGCTTGGGGGACTACACGGGCGAGCAGTACTTC. It encodes CASSLGDYTGEQYF.

As concerns this clonotype: A much more abundant neighbour one base away suggests this may be a read error. The chain combines TRBV28 with TRBJ2-3; 8 nucleotides align to TRBD2. The germline CDR1 and CDR2 sequences are MDHEN and SYDVKM. CDR3 length: 17 residues. CDR3 DNA sequence: TGTGCCTGCAGTTTATCAGCCGGGAGGGAGAACACAGATACGCAGTATTTT. This encodes CACSLSAGRENTDTQYF.

Concerning this clonotype itself: Without the conserved terminal phenylalanine or tryptophan, this CDR3 likely stems from a read error. V and J are TRBV3-1 and TRBJ2-1; a possible D gene is TRBD2 (7 bases). V lost 2 bases, J lost 8 bases, and 10 bases lay in between. Per the germline V gene, CDR1 is LGHDT and CDR2 is YNNKEL (reference sequence). The CDR3 spans 13 residues. The CDR3 region is CASSQTGGYEQFS. The DNA for the CDR3 is TGTGCCAGCAGCCAAACGGGGGGCTATGAGCAGTTCTCC.